Listed below are T cell receptor beta chains from one sample, sequenced in a study of blood T cells in healthy people across ages. Using its own MiXCR run on the 5' RACE reads, TCRdb lists one record per CDR3 protein. The sample carries about a million distinct CDR3 sequences, roughly 51% recorded once. Input material: blood. Receptors originate from an older woman in good health. The CDR3 runs from the conserved cysteine through the conserved F or W. The order of the fields is D gene, CDR3 length, clone size, V gene, J gene, CDR3 protein. The D gene is left open where the match is weak. The size entry is marked missing in some rows and otherwise reads once, few, many or a size class.

d_call: NA; cdr3_length: 12; clone_size: NA; v_call: TRBV11-2; j_call: TRBJ1-6; cdr3_aa: CASSYGGSPLHF
d_call: TRBD2; cdr3_length: 16; clone_size: once; v_call: TRBV5-1; j_call: NA; cdr3_aa: CASSPRLAGEENIQYF
d_call: NA; cdr3_length: 15; clone_size: NA; v_call: TRBV7-9; j_call: TRBJ2-3; cdr3_aa: CASWSGKLFTDTQYF
d_call: NA; cdr3_length: 15; clone_size: NA; v_call: TRBV3-1; j_call: TRBJ2-7; cdr3_aa: CASSQTLSGAYEQYF
d_call: TRBD2; cdr3_length: 14; clone_size: NA; v_call: TRBV20-1; j_call: TRBJ2-3; cdr3_aa: CSSRAGAGTDTQYF
d_call: NA; cdr3_length: 15; clone_size: NA; v_call: TRBV6-1; j_call: TRBJ2-6; cdr3_aa: CASSVRYSGANVLTF
d_call: NA; cdr3_length: 12; clone_size: few; v_call: TRBV10-3; j_call: TRBJ2-1; cdr3_aa: CAISEYSGRQFF
d_call: TRBD2; cdr3_length: 16; clone_size: few; v_call: TRBV7-2; j_call: TRBJ2-1; cdr3_aa: CASSLRGGRAYNEQFF
d_call: TRBD1; cdr3_length: 13; clone_size: NA; v_call: TRBV10-3; j_call: TRBJ2-1; cdr3_aa: CATRLQGDGEQFF
d_call: NA; cdr3_length: 15; clone_size: NA; v_call: TRBV7-9; j_call: TRBJ2-7; cdr3_aa: CASSLQAGKSYEQYF
d_call: NA; cdr3_length: 16; clone_size: NA; v_call: TRBV14; j_call: TRBJ2-7; cdr3_aa: CASSQVVWGSSYEQYF
d_call: NA; cdr3_length: 16; clone_size: NA; v_call: TRBV12-3/TRBV12-4; j_call: TRBJ2-3; cdr3_aa: CASSPRGARVSDTQYF
d_call: TRBD2; cdr3_length: 17; clone_size: NA; v_call: TRBV14; j_call: TRBJ2-1; cdr3_aa: CASSQGYSGGPDNEQFF
d_call: NA; cdr3_length: 16; clone_size: few; v_call: TRBV7-2; j_call: TRBJ1-5; cdr3_aa: CASSEQPAAGNQPQHF
d_call: NA; cdr3_length: 12; clone_size: NA; v_call: TRBV29-1; j_call: TRBJ2-1; cdr3_aa: CSVELVGYEQFF
d_call: NA; cdr3_length: 13; clone_size: NA; v_call: TRBV20-1; j_call: TRBJ2-7; cdr3_aa: CSVTAGQLYEQYF
d_call: NA; cdr3_length: 15; clone_size: few; v_call: TRBV7-2; j_call: TRBJ2-3; cdr3_aa: CASSLPLATGPTQYF
d_call: NA; cdr3_length: 12; clone_size: NA; v_call: TRBV7-9; j_call: TRBJ1-1; cdr3_aa: CASSRPPTEAFF
d_call: NA; cdr3_length: 18; clone_size: few; v_call: TRBV24-1; j_call: TRBJ2-7; cdr3_aa: CATSALLGLAKRNYEQYF
d_call: NA; cdr3_length: 15; clone_size: few; v_call: TRBV10-3; j_call: TRBJ2-1; cdr3_aa: CATRSGVSSYNEQFF
d_call: NA; cdr3_length: 18; clone_size: NA; v_call: TRBV4-3; j_call: TRBJ2-3; cdr3_aa: CASSQDWGRVGAQNTQYF
d_call: TRBD1; cdr3_length: 15; clone_size: few; v_call: TRBV28; j_call: TRBJ2-7; cdr3_aa: CASTIPGTGGYEQYF
d_call: TRBD1; cdr3_length: 17; clone_size: NA; v_call: TRBV11-2; j_call: NA; cdr3_aa: CASSLGAPGQLRYEQYF
d_call: NA; cdr3_length: 16; clone_size: NA; v_call: TRBV12-3/TRBV12-4; j_call: TRBJ2-6; cdr3_aa: CASSLVGHSGANVLTF
d_call: NA; cdr3_length: 13; clone_size: few; v_call: TRBV9; j_call: TRBJ2-7; cdr3_aa: CASSGVSCYEQYF
d_call: NA; cdr3_length: 15; clone_size: few; v_call: TRBV18; j_call: TRBJ2-1; cdr3_aa: CASSPARGPYNEQFF
d_call: NA; cdr3_length: 15; clone_size: many; v_call: TRBV4-2; j_call: TRBJ1-2; cdr3_aa: CASSQDWFENYGYTF
d_call: NA; cdr3_length: 13; clone_size: NA; v_call: TRBV3-1; j_call: TRBJ1-5; cdr3_aa: CASSQGQEQPQHF
d_call: TRBD1; cdr3_length: 16; clone_size: NA; v_call: TRBV10-3; j_call: TRBJ1-2; cdr3_aa: CAINRDRAIHNYGYTF
d_call: NA; cdr3_length: 16; clone_size: once; v_call: TRBV4-3; j_call: TRBJ2-1; cdr3_aa: CASSPAPRLRVNEQFF
d_call: NA; cdr3_length: 17; clone_size: few; v_call: TRBV9; j_call: TRBJ2-6; cdr3_aa: CASSARTAGSGANVLTF
d_call: NA; cdr3_length: 14; clone_size: many; v_call: TRBV12-3/TRBV12-4; j_call: TRBJ2-7; cdr3_aa: CASSEAGIPYEQYF
d_call: TRBD2; cdr3_length: 18; clone_size: NA; v_call: TRBV4-1; j_call: TRBJ2-1; cdr3_aa: CASSQDRGGLAAYNEQFF
d_call: TRBD2; cdr3_length: 14; clone_size: NA; v_call: TRBV20-1; j_call: NA; cdr3_aa: CSASITLAGVEQYF
d_call: NA; cdr3_length: 13; clone_size: NA; v_call: TRBV20-1; j_call: TRBJ2-3; cdr3_aa: CSNGRDGTDTQYF
d_call: NA; cdr3_length: 13; clone_size: NA; v_call: TRBV25-1; j_call: TRBJ1-4; cdr3_aa: CASSGQGVDKLFF
d_call: TRBD2; cdr3_length: 15; clone_size: NA; v_call: TRBV12-3/TRBV12-4; j_call: TRBJ2-3; cdr3_aa: CASSPTSVSTDTQYF
d_call: TRBD1; cdr3_length: 16; clone_size: NA; v_call: TRBV4-1; j_call: TRBJ1-5; cdr3_aa: CANSQDLGTGGFTQHF
d_call: TRBD1; cdr3_length: 14; clone_size: few; v_call: TRBV10-3; j_call: NA; cdr3_aa: CAISRGQGAYEQYF
d_call: NA; cdr3_length: 15; clone_size: NA; v_call: TRBV6-5; j_call: TRBJ2-7; cdr3_aa: CASRQPGQDDYEQYF
d_call: TRBD1; cdr3_length: 13; clone_size: many; v_call: TRBV5-1; j_call: TRBJ1-2; cdr3_aa: CASSLQGDYGYTF
d_call: NA; cdr3_length: 15; clone_size: NA; v_call: TRBV13; j_call: TRBJ1-1; cdr3_aa: CASSFNPTANTEAFF
d_call: NA; cdr3_length: 16; clone_size: NA; v_call: TRBV29-1; j_call: TRBJ2-1; cdr3_aa: CSVEDGTGRSYNEQFF
d_call: TRBD2; cdr3_length: 14; clone_size: NA; v_call: TRBV12-3/TRBV12-4; j_call: NA; cdr3_aa: CASSFGGRAGEQYF
d_call: NA; cdr3_length: 13; clone_size: many; v_call: TRBV29-1; j_call: TRBJ2-3; cdr3_aa: CSVARDSTDTQYF
d_call: TRBD2; cdr3_length: 16; clone_size: NA; v_call: TRBV28; j_call: TRBJ2-1; cdr3_aa: CASSLPGAGARNEQFF
d_call: NA; cdr3_length: 15; clone_size: NA; v_call: TRBV7-9; j_call: TRBJ2-3; cdr3_aa: CASSFRDLDTDTQYF